Below are 21 T cell receptor beta chains sequenced from a single sample in a study of cytomegalovirus exposure and HLA in healthy donors. Use of 60 Vbeta and 13 Jbeta primers characterized the PCR. The table came from immunoSEQ multiplex PCR; TCRdb's copy has only in-frame clones and leaves some out. The sample contains 150,000 to 200,000 clones, around 76% of which appear only once. Sequencing input: PBMCs. These receptors all come from a woman between 25 and 40 years old in good health and CMV-seropositive.

The chain links TRBV10-1 to TRBJ2-3; 10 nucleotides line up with TRBD1. V trimming: 9 bases; J trimming: 4 bases; junction bases outside the gene matches: 10. Germline assignment: CDR1 WNHNN and CDR2 SYGVQD (reference sequence). CDR3 size: 15 residues. The CDR3 protein is CASARRTGGPDTQYF. In nucleotides, the CDR3 is TGCGCCAGTGCCCGGCGGACAGGGGGACCAGATACGCAGTATTTT.

The V call is TRBV27, the J call TRBJ2-2; TRBD2 aligns across 15 bases. V lost 4 bases to trimming and J lost 8 bases; unmatched junction nucleotides: 8. CDR3 length equals 17 residues. The germline CDR1 and CDR2 sequences are MNHEY and SMNVEV (reference sequence). As DNA, the CDR3 is TGTGCCAGCAGTTCGCCCGGGACTAGCGGGGGGTTGGGGGAGCTGTTTTTT. Encoded protein: CASSSPGTSGGLGELFF.

V gene TRBV28 combines with J gene TRBJ1-2; TRBD1 aligns across 10 bases. Germline CDR1 MDHEN, CDR2 SYDVKM. The V gene end was trimmed by 5 bases and the J gene end by 7 bases; junction bases not matched to a gene: 7. This CDR3 has 14 residues. In DNA, the CDR3 is TGTGCCAGCAGTCGCCTTGACAGGGGGCCTGGCTACACCTTC. It codes for CASSRLDRGPGYTF.

CDR3 coding DNA: TGTGCCAGCAGCTTGGGTCGGACAGGGGCTGAGGGCGAGCAGTACTTC. Encoded protein: CASSLGRTGAEGEQYF. The rearrangement uses TRBV5-4 and TRBJ2-7, with TRBD1 identical over 9 bases. Trimming removed 0 bases from V and 6 bases from J; junction bases left unmatched: 10. Germline values: CDR1 SGHNT, CDR2 YYREEE (reference sequence). This CDR3 contains 16 residues.

The chain couples TRBV25-1 to TRBJ2-5; 12 nucleotides agree with TRBD2. Germline assignment: CDR1 MGHDK and CDR2 SYGVNS. Trimming took 5 bases from V and 4 from J; bases not matched to a gene: 11. The CDR3 extends over 17 amino acids. The CDR3: CASSSRELAGGRETQYF. CDR3 in DNA: TGTGCCAGCAGTTCTCGGGAACTAGCGGGGGGTCGAGAGACCCAGTACTTC.

This rearrangement joins TRBV28 to TRBJ2-7, with D maybe TRBD1 (6 bases). The CDR3 is 12 residues long. The germline CDR1 and CDR2 sequences are MDHEN and SYDVKM. Deletions cut 3 bases from V and 7 bases from J, with 10 bases between. The CDR3 coding sequence is TGTGCCAGCAGTTTCCTTCAGGGGGAGCAGTACTTC. It codes for CASSFLQGEQYF.

V gene TRBV2 combines with J gene TRBJ2-1, with TRBD1 matching over 10 bases. Germline CDR1 and CDR2: SNHLY and FYNNEI. With V trimmed by 6 bases and J by 6 bases, 8 bases remained unmatched. The CDR3 loop spans 15 amino acids. The CDR3 nucleotides are TGTGCCAGCAGCATCCGGACAGGGGGGTTCAATGAGCAGTTCTTC. Protein product: CASSIRTGGFNEQFF.

The chain combines TRBV18 with TRBJ2-1, with D perhaps TRBD2 (5 bases). CDR1 KGHSH and CDR2 LQKENI come from the germline V gene. V lost 3 bases and J lost 0, with 12 bases in between. The CDR3 sequence is 16 residues long. CDR3 loop: CASSPARANSYNEQFF. The DNA of the CDR3 is TGTGCCAGCTCACCGGCGAGGGCAAACTCCTACAATGAGCAGTTCTTC.

The genes are TRBV5-6 and TRBJ2-5; 12 bases fit TRBD1. From germline, CDR1 is SGHDT and CDR2 YYEEEE. Unmatched junction bases numbered 9, after V lost 4 bases and J lost 5 bases. CDR3 length: 16 amino acids. CDR3: CASSLKGQGARETQYF. For the CDR3, the DNA is TGTGCCAGCAGCCTGAAGGGACAGGGGGCTAGGGAGACCCAGTACTTC.

V and J are TRBV28 and TRBJ1-2; no reliable D call. From germline, CDR1 is MDHEN and CDR2 SYDVKM. V lost 3 bases to trimming and J lost 2 bases, with 13 bases between them. CDR3 length: 15 amino acids. Here the CDR3 reads CASSLRGALNYGYTF. Written as DNA, the CDR3 is TGTGCCAGCAGTTTGCGGGGAGCCCTAAACTATGGCTACACCTTC.

The chain joins TRBV9 to TRBJ2-1; no firm D call. V lost 0 bases to trimming and J lost 2 bases, with 9 bases between them. The CDR3 is 15 residues long. CDR1 and CDR2 from the germline V gene are SGDLS and YYNGEE. DNA for the CDR3: TGTGCCAGCAGCGTAGTGGCAGGTGCCTACAATGAGCAGTTCTTC. It is translated as CASSVVAGAYNEQFF.

The chain carries TRBV9 and TRBJ1-2; D may be TRBD1 (5 bases). Germline CDR1 SGDLS, CDR2 YYNGEE. The CDR3 spans 15 residues. Trimming removed 3 bases at V and 4 bases at J, with 16 bases between. The CDR3 nucleotides are TGTGCCAGCAGCGAGTCCAGCAGGGCTAGCTATGGCTACACCTTC. This translates into CASSESSRASYGYTF. The full variable domain, in which reference TRBV9 and TRBJ1-2 provide the parts outside the CDR3, is DSGVTQTPKHLITATGQRVTLRCSPRSGDLSVYWYQQSLDQGLQFLIQYYNGEERAKGNILERFSAQQFPDLHSELNLSSLELGDSALYFCASSESSRASYGYTFGSGTRLTVV.

The chain is built from TRBV5-6 and TRBJ2-1; no clear D. V lost 7 bases and J lost 4, with 6 bases in between. The germline CDR1 and CDR2 sequences are SGHDT and YYEEEE. The CDR3 sequence is 11 residues long. The DNA of the CDR3 is TGTGCCAGCCAGGTTTACAATGAGCAGTTCTTC. Residues: CASQVYNEQFF.

The V gene is TRBV5-6, the J gene TRBJ2-1; 7 bases align to TRBD2. CDR1 is SGHDT, CDR2 YYEEEE, per germline. The CDR3 spans 17 residues. V shed 2 bases, J shed 5 bases, and the junction held 13 bases outside the gene matches. The CDR3 sequence: CASSLLPVGGINNEQFF. CDR3 nucleotides: TGTGCCAGCAGCTTACTCCCCGTGGGGGGGATAAACAATGAGCAGTTCTTC.

The chain is built from TRBV18 and TRBJ1-4; D possibly corresponds to TRBD1 (5 bases). The V end lost 8 bases, the J end lost 7 bases, and 14 bases lay between the germline ends. The length of the CDR3 is 13 residues. From germline, CDR1 is KGHSH and CDR2 LQKENI. CDR3 loop: CASGAGGGEKLFF. The CDR3 DNA is TGTGCCAGCGGAGCGGGGGGAGGTGAAAAACTGTTTTTT.

This clone was found a few times. This chain connects TRBV11-2 to TRBJ1-1; 7 nucleotides line up with TRBD1. Germline CDR1 reads SGHAT; CDR2 reads FQNNGV. This CDR3 spans 13 amino acids. J gave up 0 bases and V 10 bases, and 5 bases lay outside the gene matches. The CDR3 here is CATGGQLNTEAFF. DNA for the CDR3: TGTGCCACAGGGGGACAGCTGAACACTGAAGCTTTCTTT.

The J gene is TRBJ1-2, the V gene TRBV11-3; D is undetermined. V lost 5 bases and J 5 bases, leaving 12 bases between the germline ends. CDR3 length equals 13 residues. Germline values: CDR1 SGHNT, CDR2 YENEEA. The CDR3 region has the DNA TGTGCCAGCAGCCCGGGAGTTGGGTATGGCTACACCTTC. It encodes CASSPGVGYGYTF.

This clone was detected only a few times. The chain recombines TRBV5-6 with TRBJ1-2; tentatively, D is TRBD1 (6 bases). Trimming took 4 bases from V and 14 from J, leaving 15 bases between them. CDR1 SGHDT and CDR2 YYEEEE come from the germline V gene. CDR3 length: 11 amino acids. The CDR3: CASSDGQSVTF. As DNA, the CDR3 is TGTGCCAGCAGCGATGGACAGTCGGTAACCTTC. Complete variable domain (other parts from reference TRBV5-6 and TRBJ1-2): DAGVTQSPTHLIKTRGQQVTLRCSPKSGHDTVSWYQQALGQGPQFIFQYYEEEERQRGNFPDRFSGHQFPNYSSELNVNALLLGDSALYLCASSDGQSVTFGSGTRLTVV.

This clone was seen a single time. V is TRBV16 and J is TRBJ1-3; D not resolved. Trimming took off 0 bases at V and 2 bases at J, with 8 bases between the two ends. The germline V gene has CDR1 KGHSY and CDR2 FQNENV. The CDR3 has 15 residues. The CDR3 sequence is CASSQSTGAGNTIYF. The CDR3, as DNA: TGTGCCAGCAGCCAATCGACCGGGGCTGGAAACACCATATATTTT. Supplemented by reference TRBV16 and TRBJ1-3, the full variable domain reads GEEVAQTPKHLVRGEGQKAKLYCAPIKGHSYVFWYQQVLKNEFKFLISFQNENVFDETGMPKERFSAKCLPNSPCSLEIQATKLEDSAVYFCASSQSTGAGNTIYFGEGSWLTVV.

The chain uses TRBV7-2 and TRBJ1-4, with 7 bases that match TRBD1. This CDR3 spans 16 amino acids. Germline V CDR1 and CDR2: SGHTA, FQGNSA. V was clipped by 1 base and J by 8 bases; unmatched bases: 10. CDR3 in DNA: TGTGCCAGCAGCTTAGAGGGGGCCAGGGGTGGCGAAAAACTGTTTTTT. It yields the protein CASSLEGARGGEKLFF.

V gene TRBV10-3 combines with J gene TRBJ2-2; D possibly corresponds to TRBD2 (6 bases). The V and J ends lost 6 bases and 2 bases respectively, with 13 bases between them. This CDR3 has 15 residues. Germline values: CDR1 ENHRY, CDR2 SYGVKD. CDR3 region: CAIRGGRYNTGELFF. CDR3 sequence (DNA): TGTGCCATCAGGGGGGGACGTTATAACACCGGGGAGCTGTTTTTT.